This is a list of T cell receptor beta chains from one sample in a study of T cells after yellow fever vaccination. TCRdb re-derived calls from the 5' RACE reads in MiXCR, one entry per CDR3 protein. The sample contains roughly 94,000 distinct CDR3 sequences, approximately 9% of which appear only once. The sequencing used CD8+ T cells not binding an NS4B(214-222) dextramer, sorted from PBMCs, collected roughly 14 days after the first yellow fever vaccination. These receptors were obtained from a man aged 18 to 29 who received the YFV17D yellow fever vaccine. The CDR3 runs from the conserved cysteine through the conserved F or W. The D gene is left open where the match is weak.

j_call: TRBJ1-1; v_call: TRBV7-8; d_call: TRBD1; cdr3_aa: CASRVGQGKTEAFF
j_call: TRBJ1-1; v_call: TRBV2; d_call: TRBD1; cdr3_aa: CASSGDSADFGTEAFF
j_call: TRBJ1-1; v_call: TRBV11-2; d_call: NA; cdr3_aa: CASSLLTSSRANTEAFF
j_call: TRBJ2-1; v_call: TRBV19; d_call: NA; cdr3_aa: CASSIFGSSYNEQFF
j_call: TRBJ2-2; v_call: TRBV6-2/TRBV6-3; d_call: TRBD2; cdr3_aa: CASIMGGTGELFF
j_call: TRBJ1-2; v_call: TRBV7-9; d_call: TRBD1; cdr3_aa: CASTTPTGPYGYTF
j_call: TRBJ1-2; v_call: TRBV20-1; d_call: NA; cdr3_aa: CSAGMKTNYGYTF
j_call: TRBJ2-5; v_call: TRBV7-6; d_call: NA; cdr3_aa: CASSLGSGSPGTQYF
j_call: TRBJ2-5; v_call: TRBV5-1; d_call: NA; cdr3_aa: CASSYWTIQETQYF
j_call: TRBJ1-1; v_call: TRBV12-3/TRBV12-4; d_call: NA; cdr3_aa: CASSAGPHTEAFF
j_call: TRBJ2-3; v_call: TRBV6-1; d_call: NA; cdr3_aa: CASSLVRTDTQYF
j_call: TRBJ2-1; v_call: TRBV28; d_call: NA; cdr3_aa: CASSLTVGGDPYNEQFF
j_call: TRBJ2-5; v_call: TRBV12-3/TRBV12-4; d_call: NA; cdr3_aa: CASSLGPWGETQYF
j_call: TRBJ1-4; v_call: TRBV7-6; d_call: NA; cdr3_aa: CASSLLGGEDEKLFF
j_call: TRBJ1-2; v_call: TRBV7-6; d_call: TRBD1; cdr3_aa: CASSPQVGDRIYGYTF
j_call: TRBJ2-3; v_call: TRBV11-2; d_call: NA; cdr3_aa: CASSTLGGATDTQYF
j_call: TRBJ1-5; v_call: TRBV7-3; d_call: NA; cdr3_aa: CASSLTGINQPQHF
j_call: TRBJ2-1; v_call: TRBV4-3; d_call: NA; cdr3_aa: CASSFTANEQFF
j_call: TRBJ1-3; v_call: TRBV4-3; d_call: TRBD1; cdr3_aa: CASSQGTGTGNTIYF
j_call: TRBJ2-2; v_call: TRBV6-2/TRBV6-3; d_call: TRBD1; cdr3_aa: CASRPGQGWAGELFF
j_call: TRBJ1-5; v_call: TRBV19; d_call: NA; cdr3_aa: CASSIIPGARFQPQHF
j_call: TRBJ2-5; v_call: TRBV9; d_call: NA; cdr3_aa: CASSAPGGVQETQYF
j_call: TRBJ1-5; v_call: TRBV20-1; d_call: NA; cdr3_aa: CSATEGGRDQHF
j_call: TRBJ2-6; v_call: TRBV4-3; d_call: NA; cdr3_aa: CASSQEGSSGANVLTF
j_call: TRBJ1-6; v_call: TRBV6-1; d_call: NA; cdr3_aa: CASQSSYNSPLHF
j_call: TRBJ1-4; v_call: TRBV6-6; d_call: TRBD1; cdr3_aa: CASSGDRGEKLFF
j_call: TRBJ1-1; v_call: TRBV27; d_call: NA; cdr3_aa: CASSTGPYITKGNTEAFF
j_call: TRBJ1-2; v_call: TRBV5-4; d_call: NA; cdr3_aa: CASSGRGWDYGYTF
j_call: TRBJ2-1; v_call: TRBV5-1; d_call: TRBD2; cdr3_aa: CASSLAGLAVHEQFF
j_call: TRBJ2-7; v_call: TRBV4-1; d_call: TRBD1; cdr3_aa: CASSQGSGGLIEQYF
j_call: TRBJ1-5; v_call: TRBV6-5; d_call: NA; cdr3_aa: CASSYGFGNQPQHF
j_call: TRBJ1-4; v_call: TRBV7-9; d_call: NA; cdr3_aa: CASSRTDEKLFF
j_call: TRBJ2-1; v_call: TRBV28; d_call: TRBD2; cdr3_aa: CASSFGTINDEQFF
j_call: TRBJ2-3; v_call: TRBV20-1; d_call: TRBD2; cdr3_aa: CSATSGGPEDTQYF
j_call: TRBJ1-2; v_call: TRBV4-1; d_call: TRBD1; cdr3_aa: CASSQVQGEDYGYTF
j_call: TRBJ2-2; v_call: TRBV5-5; d_call: NA; cdr3_aa: CASSLRAAGALVGGELFF
j_call: TRBJ2-1; v_call: TRBV7-8; d_call: NA; cdr3_aa: CASSTRGGQNEQFF
j_call: TRBJ2-3; v_call: TRBV12-3/TRBV12-4; d_call: NA; cdr3_aa: CASSYTLADTQYF
j_call: TRBJ2-7; v_call: TRBV7-9; d_call: NA; cdr3_aa: CASSVSGPTYEQYF
j_call: TRBJ2-1; v_call: TRBV9; d_call: NA; cdr3_aa: CASGTTAINEQFF
j_call: TRBJ1-6; v_call: TRBV4-3; d_call: NA; cdr3_aa: CASSQGVKEVLGSPLHF
j_call: TRBJ2-1; v_call: TRBV19; d_call: TRBD1; cdr3_aa: CASSIPGQGYNEQFF
j_call: TRBJ1-1; v_call: TRBV5-1; d_call: NA; cdr3_aa: CASSLAGTGTEAFF
j_call: TRBJ2-5; v_call: TRBV9; d_call: NA; cdr3_aa: CASSAGRWQYSQETQYF
j_call: TRBJ2-7; v_call: TRBV5-5; d_call: TRBD1; cdr3_aa: CASSSPRDRGLYEQYF
j_call: TRBJ2-4; v_call: TRBV10-3; d_call: TRBD2; cdr3_aa: CAISVDDSGGVSGGIQYF
j_call: TRBJ1-1; v_call: TRBV7-6; d_call: NA; cdr3_aa: CASSRGGEGNTEAFF
j_call: TRBJ2-2; v_call: TRBV4-3; d_call: TRBD1; cdr3_aa: CASSQTGQDLNTGELFF
j_call: TRBJ1-2; v_call: TRBV4-1; d_call: NA; cdr3_aa: CASSQLTGQGPYGYTF